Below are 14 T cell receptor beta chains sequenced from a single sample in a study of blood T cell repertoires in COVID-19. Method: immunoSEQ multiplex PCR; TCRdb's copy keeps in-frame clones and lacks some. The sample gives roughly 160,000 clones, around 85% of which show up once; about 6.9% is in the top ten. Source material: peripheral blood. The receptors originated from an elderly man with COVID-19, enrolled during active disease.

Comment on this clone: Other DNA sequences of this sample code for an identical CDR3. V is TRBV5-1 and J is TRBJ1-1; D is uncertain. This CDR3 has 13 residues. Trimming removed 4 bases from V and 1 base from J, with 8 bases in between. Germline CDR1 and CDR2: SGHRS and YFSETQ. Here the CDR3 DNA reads TGCGCCAGCAGCGTCACTGGGAACACTGAAGCTTTCTTT. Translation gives CASSVTGNTEAFF.

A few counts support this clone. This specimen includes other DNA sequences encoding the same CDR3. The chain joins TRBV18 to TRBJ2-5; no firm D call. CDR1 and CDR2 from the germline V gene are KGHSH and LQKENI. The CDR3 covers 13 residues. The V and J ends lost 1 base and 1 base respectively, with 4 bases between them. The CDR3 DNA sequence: TGTGCCAGCTCACCACTCGGCCAAGAGACCCAGTACTTC. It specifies CASSPLGQETQYF.

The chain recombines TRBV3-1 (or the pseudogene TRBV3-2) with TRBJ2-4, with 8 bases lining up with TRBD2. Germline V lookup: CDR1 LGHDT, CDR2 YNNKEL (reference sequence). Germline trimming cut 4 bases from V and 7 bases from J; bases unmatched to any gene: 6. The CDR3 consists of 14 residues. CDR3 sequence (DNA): TGTGCCAGCAGCCTCGCCGGGGGGGCGAACATTCAGTACTTC. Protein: CASSLAGGANIQYF.

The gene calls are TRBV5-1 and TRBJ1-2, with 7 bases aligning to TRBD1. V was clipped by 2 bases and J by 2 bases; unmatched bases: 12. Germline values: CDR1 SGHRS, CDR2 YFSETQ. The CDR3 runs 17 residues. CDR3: CASSLGDSQFSNYGYTF. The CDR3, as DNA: TGCGCCAGCAGCTTAGGGGACAGCCAGTTTTCCAACTATGGCTACACCTTC.

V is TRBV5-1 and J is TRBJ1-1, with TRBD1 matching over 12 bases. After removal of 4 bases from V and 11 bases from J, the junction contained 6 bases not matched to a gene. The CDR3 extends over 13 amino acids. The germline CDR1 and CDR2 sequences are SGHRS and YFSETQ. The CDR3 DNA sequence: TGCGCCAGCAGCGGGACAGGGGGCCGGGATGCTTTCTTT. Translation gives CASSGTGGRDAFF.

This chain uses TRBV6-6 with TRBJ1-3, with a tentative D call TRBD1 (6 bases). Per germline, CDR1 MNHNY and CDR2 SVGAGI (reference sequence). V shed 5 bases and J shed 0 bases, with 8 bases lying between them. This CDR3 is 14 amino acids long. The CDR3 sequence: CASSVGASGNTIYF. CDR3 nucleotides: TGTGCCAGCAGTGTGGGGGCCTCTGGAAACACCATATATTTT.

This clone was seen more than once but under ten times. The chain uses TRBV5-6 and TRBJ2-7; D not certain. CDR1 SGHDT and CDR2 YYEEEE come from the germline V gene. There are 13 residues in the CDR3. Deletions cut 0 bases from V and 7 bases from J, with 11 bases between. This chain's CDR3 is CASSLDRKLEQYF. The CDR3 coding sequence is TGTGCCAGCAGCTTGGACAGAAAACTTGAGCAGTACTTC.

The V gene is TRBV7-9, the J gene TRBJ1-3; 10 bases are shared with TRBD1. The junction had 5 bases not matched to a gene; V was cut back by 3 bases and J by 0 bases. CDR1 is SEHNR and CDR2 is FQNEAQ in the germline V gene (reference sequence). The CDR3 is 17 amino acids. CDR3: CASSFGTGEISGNTIYF. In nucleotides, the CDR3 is TGTGCCAGCAGCTTCGGGACAGGGGAGATCTCTGGAAACACCATATATTTT.

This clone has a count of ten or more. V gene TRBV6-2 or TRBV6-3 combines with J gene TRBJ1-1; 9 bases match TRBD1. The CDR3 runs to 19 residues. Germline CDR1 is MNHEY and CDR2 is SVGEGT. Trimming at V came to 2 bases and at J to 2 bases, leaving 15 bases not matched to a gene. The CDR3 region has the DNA TGTGCCAGCAGTTACGAGACAGGGGGGCAGCGGGTCGCCAACACTGAAGCTTTCTTT. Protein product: CASSYETGGQRVANTEAFF.

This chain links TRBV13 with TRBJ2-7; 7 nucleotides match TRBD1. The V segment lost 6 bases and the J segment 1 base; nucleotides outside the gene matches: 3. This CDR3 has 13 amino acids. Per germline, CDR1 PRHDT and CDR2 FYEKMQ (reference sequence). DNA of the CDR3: TGTGCCAGCAGTAGCAGGGGGTCCTACGAGCAGTACTTC. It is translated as CASSSRGSYEQYF.

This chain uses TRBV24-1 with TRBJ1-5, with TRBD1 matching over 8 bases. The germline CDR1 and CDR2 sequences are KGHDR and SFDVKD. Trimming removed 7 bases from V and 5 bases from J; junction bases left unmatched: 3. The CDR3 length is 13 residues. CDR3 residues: CATSQGAHQPQHF. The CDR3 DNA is TGTGCCACCAGCCAGGGGGCTCATCAGCCCCAGCATTTT.

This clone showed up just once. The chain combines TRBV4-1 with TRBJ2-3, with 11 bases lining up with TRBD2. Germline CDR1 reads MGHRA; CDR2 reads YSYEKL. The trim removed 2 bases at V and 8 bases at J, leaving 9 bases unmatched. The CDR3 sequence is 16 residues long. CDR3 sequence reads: CASSQNVAGGPGTQYF. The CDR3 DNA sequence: TGCGCCAGCAGCCAAAATGTAGCGGGGGGGCCGGGTACGCAGTATTTT.

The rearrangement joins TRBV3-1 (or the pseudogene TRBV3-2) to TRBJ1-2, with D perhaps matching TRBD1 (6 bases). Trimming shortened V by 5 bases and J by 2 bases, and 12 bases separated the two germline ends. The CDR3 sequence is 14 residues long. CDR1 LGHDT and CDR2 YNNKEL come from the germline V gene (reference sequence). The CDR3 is CASSYGQTNYGYTF. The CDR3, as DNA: TGTGCCAGCAGCTACGGACAGACCAACTATGGCTACACCTTC.

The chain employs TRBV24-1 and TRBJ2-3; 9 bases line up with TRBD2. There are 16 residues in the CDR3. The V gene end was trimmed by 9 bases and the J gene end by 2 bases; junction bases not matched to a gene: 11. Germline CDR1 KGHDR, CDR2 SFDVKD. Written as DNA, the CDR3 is TGTGCCACCGCGCAAGGCGGGGGGGGCTCCACAGATACGCAGTATTTT. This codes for CATAQGGGGSTDTQYF.